A single sample gave rise to the 27 T cell receptor beta chains below, sequenced in a study of CD8+CD57+ T cells in acquired aplastic anemia. Flow cytometry had shown expanded CD8+CD57+ cells in the patients chosen for sequencing. Using genomic DNA as the template, TCR beta VDJ and CDR3 profiling was carried out. MiXCR, run by TCRdb on the reads, gives a single entry per CDR3 protein. Among some 160,000 distinct CDR3 sequences listed, approximately 51% were seen once. Sequencing was performed on sorted CD4+, CD8+, or CD8+CD57+ T cells (not recorded which) from PBMCs. These receptor sequences come from a human donor with aplastic anemia.

The chain uses TRBV11-2 and TRBJ2-7, with TRBD2 matching 9 bases. The CDR3 has 17 residues. Per the germline V gene, CDR1 is SGHAT and CDR2 is FQNNGV. The trim removed 2 bases at V and 5 bases at J, leaving 13 bases unmatched. CDR3 DNA sequence: TGTGCCAGCAGCTTATCCCTTGCGACTAGCGGTGGAGACGAGCAGTACTTC. Amino acid sequence: CASSLSLATSGGDEQYF.

The genes are TRBV7-4 and TRBJ2-7; TRBD1 agrees at 7 bases. Germline CDR1 and CDR2: SGHVT and SQSDAQ. This CDR3 region has 14 residues. Trimming removed 5 bases from V and 6 bases from J; junction bases left unmatched: 10. CDR3: CASSARQGHGEQYV. CDR3 nucleotide sequence: TGTGCCAGCAGCGCAAGACAGGGCCATGGCGAGCAGTACGTC.

This clonotype was seen at least ten times. The rearrangement joins TRBV6-5 to TRBJ1-2; a possible D gene is TRBD1 (6 bases). Trimming took 3 bases from V and 4 from J, leaving 9 bases between them. The CDR3 loop spans 13 amino acids. CDR1 and CDR2 from the germline V gene are MNHEY and SVGAGI. The CDR3 coding sequence is TGTGCCAGCAGTTATGAAGGGGGCTATGGCTACACCTTC. Translated, it gives CASSYEGGYGYTF.

This clonotype was detected many times. This chain links TRBV20-1 with TRBJ1-1, with TRBD1 matching 7 bases. The V and J ends lost 3 bases and 5 bases, in that order; junction bases with no gene match: 15. This CDR3 region has 16 residues. Germline V gene data show CDR1 as DFQATT and CDR2 as SNEGSKA (reference sequence). DNA of the CDR3: TGCAGTGCTAGTCCTGCCGGGGGGGCCAGGGGGACTGAAGCTTTCTTT. It encodes CSASPAGGARGTEAFF.

Concerning this clonotype: A read error may be the cause here, since a much bigger clone is one base away. V usage is TRBV5-6 and J usage is TRBJ2-5; no reliable D call. Germline CDR1 and CDR2: SGHDT and YYEEEE. The CDR3 covers 13 residues. The CDR3 loop is CASGLANGETQYF. The CDR3 DNA sequence: TGTGCCAGCGGCTTGGCCAATGGGGAGACCCAGTACTTC.

At least ten counts were recorded for this clonotype. In DNA form, the CDR3 reads TGTGCCAGCAGCTTAAGGGGTGAGGCTAATGAAAAACTGTTTTTT. As protein: CASSLRGEANEKLFF. The V gene is TRBV7-2, the J gene TRBJ1-4; TRBD1 might be the D (5 bases). Germline CDR1 and CDR2: SGHTA and FQGNSA. CDR3 length equals 15 residues. Trimming removed 2 bases at V and 3 bases at J, with 10 bases between.

V usage is TRBV15 and J usage is TRBJ2-7, with 9 bases fitting TRBD1. Germline CDR1 is LNHNV and CDR2 is YYDKDF (reference sequence). This CDR3 comprises 14 residues. With 0 bases clipped from V and 5 bases from J, the junction kept 2 bases outside the gene matches. The CDR3 here is CATSREDRGNEQYF. DNA for the CDR3: TGTGCCACCAGCAGAGAGGACAGGGGAAACGAGCAGTACTTC.

This clonotype was counted ten times or more. The V gene is TRBV11-3, the J gene TRBJ2-5, with TRBD2 matching over 7 bases. This CDR3 has 14 amino acids. Germline lookup yields CDR1 SGHNT and CDR2 YENEEA. V was pared by 7 bases and J by 5 bases, with 10 bases of the junction left unmatched. In nucleotides, the CDR3 is TGTGCCAGCACCAAGGGAGGGAATTTGGAGACCCAGTACTTC. Translating it yields CASTKGGNLETQYF.

This clonotype has only a few counts. V usage is TRBV2 and J usage is TRBJ2-7; the match to TRBD2 covers 7 bases. V dropped 7 bases and J dropped 1; count of bases not matched to a gene: 4. The CDR3 contains 13 residues. Germline loops: CDR1 SNHLY, CDR2 FYNNEI. The CDR3 nucleotides read TGTGCCAGCAAGCTAGCGGTTTCCTACGAGCAGTACTTC. This gives the protein CASKLAVSYEQYF.

The rearrangement uses TRBV10-3 and TRBJ2-5; TRBD2 aligns across 8 bases. Trimming cost V 4 bases and J 1 base; bases outside gene matches: 2. CDR1 is ENHRY and CDR2 is SYGVKD in the germline V gene. CDR3 size: 14 residues. CDR3 DNA sequence: TGTGCCATCAGTGGGCTAGCGGGCCAAGAGACCCAGTACTTC. Translated, it gives CAISGLAGQETQYF.

This clonotype occurred a few times. The germline gene is not matched at one end of the junction; a read error may be the cause. The chain carries TRBV7-7 and TRBJ2-1; D is undetermined. The length of the CDR3 is 17 residues. The germline gives CDR1 SSHAT, CDR2 FNYEAQ (reference sequence). CDR3 nucleotide sequence: TGTGCTAGCACATCCCGGCCCGGCGCAGCGCCCGCTTGTGAGCAGTTCTTC. Protein sequence: CASTSRPGAAPACEQFF.

This chain links TRBV7-3 with TRBJ1-2; TRBD1 might be the D (6 bases). This CDR3 has 10 amino acids. Germline CDR1 and CDR2: SGHTA and FQGTGA. V lost 10 bases, J lost 7 bases, and 10 bases lay in between. The DNA for the CDR3 is TGTGCCAAGCGGGGGGCTGGCTACACCTTC. This sequence encodes CAKRGAGYTF.

This clonotype was detected once. The rearrangement uses TRBV20-1 and TRBJ1-2; TRBD1 matches at 7 bases. This CDR3 spans 13 amino acids. The germline CDR1 and CDR2 sequences are DFQATT and SNEGSKA (reference sequence). V lost 2 bases, J lost 5 bases, and 5 bases stayed unmatched. CDR3 amino acids: CSARLGTEYGYTF. CDR3 sequence (DNA): TGCAGTGCTAGACTCGGGACAGAGTATGGCTACACCTTC.

The gene calls are TRBV10-3 and TRBJ1-2; 9 nucleotides line up with TRBD1. CDR1 ENHRY and CDR2 SYGVKD come from the germline V gene. The CDR3 contains 15 residues. After removal of 0 bases from V and 8 bases from J, the junction contained 7 bases not matched to a gene. For the CDR3, the DNA is TGTGCCATCAGTGAGTCACGGGACAGGGTCGCAGGCTACACCTTC. Translating it yields CAISESRDRVAGYTF.

This clonotype was recorded many times. This sequence joins TRBV7-2 and TRBJ1-3; 7 nucleotides align to TRBD1. Germline V CDR1 and CDR2: SGHTA, FQGNSA. V dropped 1 base and J dropped 0; count of bases not matched to a gene: 6. This CDR3 comprises 17 residues. CDR3 coding DNA: TGTGCCAGCAGCTTAGAGATACAGGGGAACTCTGGAAACACCATATATTTT. Translated, it gives CASSLEIQGNSGNTIYF.

The J gene is TRBJ1-1, the V gene TRBV19; the D gene is possibly TRBD1 (5 bases). CDR1 is LNHDA and CDR2 is SQIVND in the germline V gene (reference sequence). V was cut by 2 bases and J by 4 bases, with 11 bases left in between. The CDR3 consists of 14 residues. The DNA of the CDR3 is TGTGCCAGTAGTATACACAGGTTGGCCACTGAAGCTTTCTTT. Its translation is CASSIHRLATEAFF.

The J gene is TRBJ2-1, the V gene TRBV20-1; TRBD1 matches at 7 bases. With V trimmed by 7 bases and J by 4 bases, 7 bases remained unmatched. Germline values: CDR1 DFQATT, CDR2 SNEGSKA (reference sequence). The CDR3 sequence is 13 residues long. CDR3 residues: CSVHRDSYNEQFF. The DNA for the CDR3 is TGCAGTGTTCACCGGGACAGTTACAATGAGCAGTTCTTC.

Details on this clonotype: An end of the junction does not agree with germline; a read error may underlie this. The rearrangement links TRBV20-1 to TRBJ2-3; D is possibly TRBD2 (6 bases). This CDR3 has 14 amino acids. The germline gives CDR1 DFQATT, CDR2 SNEGSKA (reference sequence). The CDR3 sequence: CSARGTGVTDTQYF. In nucleotides, the CDR3 is TGCAGTGCTAGAGGAACGGGAGTCACAGATACGCAGTACTTT.

V is TRBV2 and J is TRBJ2-7; 7 nucleotides line up with TRBD2. Germline assignment: CDR1 SNHLY and CDR2 FYNNEI. CDR3 length: 15 amino acids. The J segment lost 4 bases and the V segment lost 6 bases, leaving 12 bases of the junction unmatched. CDR3 region: CASSDLAGDWYEQYV. The DNA of the CDR3 is TGTGCCAGCAGCGACTTGGCGGGAGACTGGTACGAGCAGTACGTC.

In nucleotides, the CDR3 is TGTGCCAGCAGGGGGGGAGGCTACAATAATTCACCCCTCCACTTT. Translated: CASRGGGYNNSPLHF. The chain recombines TRBV6-2 or TRBV6-3 with TRBJ1-6, with a tentative D call TRBD1 (5 bases). The CDR3 consists of 15 residues. Germline V lookup: CDR1 MNHEY, CDR2 SVGEGT. V was cut by 6 bases and J by 5 bases, with 14 bases left in between.

This clonotype was seen at least ten times. The rearrangement uses TRBV7-9 and TRBJ2-3; 11 nucleotides match TRBD1. Trimming at V came to 5 bases and at J to 0 bases, leaving 7 bases not matched to a gene. The germline V gene encodes CDR1 SEHNR and CDR2 FQNEAQ (reference sequence). CDR3 length equals 17 residues. The CDR3 nucleotides are TGTGCCAGCAGCACCGGGACAGGGGGGGGGAGCACAGATACGCAGTATTTT. It codes for CASSTGTGGGSTDTQYF.

This clonotype is classed as medium-sized. This chain joins TRBV29-1 and TRBJ1-1; D not resolved. This CDR3 comprises 8 residues. Germline assignment: CDR1 SQVTM and CDR2 ANQGSEA. V was clipped by 6 bases and J by 12 bases, with 8 bases between them. DNA for the CDR3: TGCAGCGTGGATGGGCCTTTCTTT. Translation: CSVDGPFF.

Points on this clonotype: With a much larger clone just one base away, this may be a read error. The chain links TRBV7-3 to TRBJ1-1; D gene uncertain. CDR3 length: 12 residues. Trimming cost V 4 bases and J 5 bases, with 8 bases left between them. The germline gives CDR1 SGHTA, CDR2 FQGTGA. CDR3 bases: TGTGCCAGCAGCTCCGGATGGACTGAAGCTTTCTTT. Translating gives CASSSGWTEAFF.

This sequence joins TRBV7-2 and TRBJ2-7; unclear D gene. V lost 2 bases, J lost 4 bases, and 6 bases lay in between. The CDR3 is made up of 12 amino acids. CDR1 and CDR2 from the germline V gene are SGHTA and FQGNSA. The CDR3 is CASSLSFYEQYF. The CDR3 coding sequence is TGTGCCAGCAGCTTATCCTTTTACGAGCAGTACTTC.

There are many counts of this clonotype. The chain recombines TRBV19 with TRBJ1-2; 8 nucleotides agree with TRBD1. The V gene's germline CDR1 is LNHDA and CDR2 SQIVND (reference sequence). V dropped 4 bases and J dropped 5; count of bases not matched to a gene: 3. This CDR3 region has 13 residues. The CDR3 reads CASSTGTGYGYTF. The CDR3 DNA reads as TGTGCCAGTAGTACGGGGACAGGTTATGGCTACACCTTC.

In this sample, this clonotype turned up many times. V and J are TRBV19 and TRBJ2-1; D gene unclear. Per germline, CDR1 LNHDA and CDR2 SQIVND (reference sequence). This CDR3 has 15 residues. The V and J ends lost 3 bases and 1 base respectively, with 10 bases between them. CDR3 sequence (DNA): TGTGCCAGTAGTATTCGTGCAGGATCCTACAATGAGCAGTTCTTC. Its translation: CASSIRAGSYNEQFF.

The V call is TRBV19, the J call TRBJ2-3; tentative D call: TRBD2 (5 bases). This CDR3 has 16 amino acids. The germline V and J ends were trimmed by 5 bases and 2 bases, with 17 bases remaining between them. Germline loops: CDR1 LNHDA, CDR2 SQIVND (reference sequence). DNA for the CDR3: TGTGCCAGTAGTCCCCCCTGGGCAGACTACACAGATACGCAGTATTTT. Its protein product is CASSPPWADYTDTQYF.